These 32 T cell receptor beta chains share one sample of origin, sequenced in a study of CXCR4 blockade with PD-1 therapy in pancreatic cancer. TCRdb's copy holds only in-frame clones and misses some; the assay was immunoSEQ multiplex PCR. The sample has some 16,000 clones, 72% seen once. Material: tumor tissue. The source of these receptors is a human donor with pancreatic ductal adenocarcinoma.

The rearrangement joins TRBV30 to TRBJ1-3; no clear D. Per the germline V gene, CDR1 is GTSNPN and CDR2 is SVGIG (reference sequence). CDR3 length: 13 amino acids. Trimming took 0 bases from V and 0 from J, leaving 3 bases between them. The CDR3 protein is CAWSVHSGNTIYF. The CDR3 bases are TGTGCCTGGAGTGTACACTCTGGAAACACCATATATTTT.

This chain uses TRBV19 with TRBJ2-1; 8 positions agree with TRBD1. Unmatched junction bases numbered 1, after V lost 5 bases and J lost 4 bases. The CDR3 sequence is 13 residues long. From germline, CDR1 is LNHDA and CDR2 SQIVND (reference sequence). For the CDR3, the DNA is TGTGCCAGTAGTGACAGGGGTTACAATGAGCAGTTCTTC. Protein sequence: CASSDRGYNEQFF.

CDR3 in DNA: TGTGCCAGCAGCCAATCGAGGAATGCCGAAGCTTTCTTT. Its translation is CASSQSRNAEAFF. This chain links TRBV16 with TRBJ1-1; no clear D. Trimming took off 0 bases at V and 8 bases at J, with 10 bases between the two ends. The CDR3 spans 13 residues. Germline V gene data show CDR1 as KGHSY and CDR2 as FQNENV.

The CDR3, as DNA: TGCGCCAGCACACAGTGGGAGGGCCGCAATGAGCAGTTCTTC. This translates into CASTQWEGRNEQFF. This sequence joins TRBV10-1 and TRBJ2-1; TRBD2 matches 7 bases. The CDR3 extends over 14 amino acids. After removal of 7 bases from V and 6 bases from J, the junction contained 9 bases not matched to a gene. In germline, CDR1 is WNHNN, CDR2 SYGVQD (reference sequence).

CDR3: CASSPTVDQPQHF. CDR3 bases: TGTGCCAGCAGCCCTACGGTGGATCAGCCCCAGCATTTT. The chain recombines TRBV6-8 with TRBJ1-5; unclear D gene. The CDR3 extends over 13 amino acids. V was trimmed by 6 bases and J by 5 bases, leaving 11 bases between them. CDR1 and CDR2 (germline): MNHGY, SAAAGT.

The chain combines TRBV28 with TRBJ2-3, with TRBD1 matching 9 bases. V shed 6 bases and J 3 bases; nucleotides not matched to a gene: 1. This CDR3 comprises 13 residues. CDR1 MDHEN and CDR2 SYDVKM come from the germline V gene. For the CDR3, the DNA is TGTGCCAGCAGAGGGACAGGGACAGATACGCAGTATTTT. This gives the protein CASRGTGTDTQYF. Full variable domain (rest looked up from reference TRBV28 and TRBJ2-3): DVKVTQSSRYLVKRTGEKVFLECVQDMDHENMFWYRQDPGLGLRLIYFSYDVKMKEKGDIPEGYSVSREKKERFSLILESASTNQTSMYLCASRGTGTDTQYFGPGTRLTVL.

The chain is built from TRBV5-1 and TRBJ2-2, with 7 bases lining up with TRBD2. The CDR3 is 16 residues long. V lost 0 bases, J lost 5 bases, and 7 bases stayed unmatched. Germline V CDR1 and CDR2: SGHRS, YFSETQ. The DNA of the CDR3 is TGCGCCAGCAGCTTGGACGCGGGAGTGATAACCGGGGAGCTGTTTTTT. As protein: CASSLDAGVITGELFF.

This clone was seen only a few times. The chain carries TRBV30 and TRBJ1-5, with a tentative D call TRBD1 (6 bases). CDR3 length: 14 amino acids. The germline gives CDR1 GTSNPN, CDR2 SVGIG (reference sequence). V was cut by 0 bases and J by 2 bases, with 8 bases left in between. Written as DNA, the CDR3 is TGTGCCTGGAGTGTGAACAGGGGCAATCAGCCCCAGCATTTT. Translation: CAWSVNRGNQPQHF.

The chain has TRBV14 and TRBJ2-3; 14 positions match TRBD2. The junction had 9 bases not matched to a gene; V was cut back by 4 bases and J by 0 bases. CDR3 length: 19 residues. Looked up from germline, CDR1 is SGHDN and CDR2 is FVKESK. CDR3 loop: CASSRGLAGGQPSTDTQYF. Here the CDR3 DNA reads TGTGCCAGCAGCCGAGGACTAGCGGGAGGTCAGCCTAGCACAGATACGCAGTATTTT.

The chain joins TRBV18 to TRBJ2-5, with no clear D. CDR1 is KGHSH and CDR2 is LQKENI in the germline V gene. Trimming shortened V by 0 bases and J by 4 bases, and 3 bases separated the two germline ends. There are 12 residues in the CDR3. The CDR3 DNA reads TGTGCCAGCTCACCACCGGGAGAGACCCAGTACTTC. It encodes CASSPPGETQYF.

The rearrangement uses TRBV18 and TRBJ1-2, with 10 bases matching TRBD1. J was trimmed by 5 bases and V by 4 bases; bases with no gene match: 1. This CDR3 spans 13 amino acids. Germline V gene lookup returns CDR1 KGHSH and CDR2 LQKENI. CDR3 protein: CASSLGQGYGYTF. CDR3 DNA sequence: TGTGCCAGCTCACTGGGACAGGGGTATGGCTACACCTTC. The complete variable domain, with remaining parts taken from reference TRBV18 and TRBJ1-2, reads NAGVMQNPRHLVRRRGQEARLRCSPMKGHSHVYWYRQLPEEGLKFMVYLQKENIIDESGMPKERFSAEFPKEGPSILRIQQVVRGDSAAYFCASSLGQGYGYTFGSGTRLTVV.

The chain employs TRBV9 and TRBJ1-4, with 8 bases fitting TRBD1. This CDR3 contains 14 residues. Germline values: CDR1 SGDLS, CDR2 YYNGEE. The V segment lost 0 bases and the J segment 7 bases; nucleotides outside the gene matches: 2. CDR3 amino acids: CASSVGQGTEKLFF. The CDR3, as DNA: TGTGCCAGCAGCGTAGGACAGGGGACTGAAAAACTGTTTTTT. The full variable domain, completed using reference TRBV9 and TRBJ1-4, is DSGVTQTPKHLITATGQRVTLRCSPRSGDLSVYWYQQSLDQGLQFLIQYYNGEERAKGNILERFSAQQFPDLHSELNLSSLELGDSALYFCASSVGQGTEKLFFGSGTQLSVL.

The rearrangement uses TRBV28 and TRBJ2-7; TRBD2 aligns across 13 bases. Germline trimming cut 5 bases from V and 6 bases from J; bases unmatched to any gene: 7. This CDR3 has 15 amino acids. Germline loops: CDR1 MDHEN, CDR2 SYDVKM. CDR3 amino acids: CASSLTSGGLVEQYF. CDR3 nucleotides: TGTGCCAGCAGTCTGACTAGCGGGGGGCTCGTCGAGCAGTACTTC.

The chain recombines TRBV25-1 with TRBJ2-7; no reliable D call. Trimming stripped 3 bases from V and 2 bases from J, with 8 bases between. The CDR3 consists of 13 residues. CDR1 and CDR2 from the germline V gene are MGHDK and SYGVNS. The CDR3 spells CASSDRTPYEQYF. The CDR3 DNA follows: TGTGCCAGCAGTGACAGGACCCCCTACGAGCAGTACTTC.

This chain connects TRBV28 to TRBJ2-2; no clear D gene. Germline CDR1 reads MDHEN; CDR2 reads SYDVKM. V was shortened by 6 bases and J by 3 bases, with 11 bases between the two germline ends. CDR3 size: 14 residues. The CDR3 DNA follows: TGTGCCAGCAGCCCCCCAGGATACACCGGGGAGCTGTTTTTT. Translated, it gives CASSPPGYTGELFF.

This rearrangement joins TRBV6-8 to TRBJ2-7; tentative D call: TRBD2 (7 bases). Trimming pared 2 bases from V and 0 bases from J, leaving 20 bases between. Germline loops: CDR1 MNHGY, CDR2 SAAAGT. The CDR3 extends over 18 amino acids. The CDR3 DNA sequence: TGTGCCAGCAGTTACCGCACGGGCTTGGGGGGGCACTCCTACGAGCAGTACTTC. Encoded protein: CASSYRTGLGGHSYEQYF.

The count of this clone is one. This rearrangement joins TRBV19 to TRBJ1-3; D gene uncertain. The CDR3 totals 14 residues. Germline V gives CDR1 LNHDA, CDR2 SQIVND (reference sequence). V shed 1 base and J shed 2 bases, with 6 bases lying between them. The CDR3 DNA follows: TGTGCCAGTAGTATAGTAAAGACTGGAAACACCATATATTTT. Amino acids: CASSIVKTGNTIYF.

The genes are TRBV25-1 and TRBJ2-7; a weak D match, TRBD1 (5 bases). The CDR3 spans 15 residues. CDR1 is MGHDK, CDR2 SYGVNS, per germline. V lost 6 bases and J lost 3, with 18 bases in between. The CDR3 DNA reads TGTGCCAGCAGCCCTAGTGGGTTGGGGCTCTACGAGCAGTACTTC. Translated: CASSPSGLGLYEQYF.

The gene calls are TRBV19 and TRBJ2-2, with a weak D call TRBD2 (5 bases). The CDR3 consists of 15 residues. Germline-derived CDR1 and CDR2 are LNHDA and SQIVND (reference sequence). V was cut by 5 bases and J by 4 bases, with 14 bases left in between. CDR3 nucleotides: TGTGCCAGTAGTCCCGGGGTTCGGGGCACCGGGGAGCTGTTTTTT. Encoded protein: CASSPGVRGTGELFF.

The chain combines TRBV30 with TRBJ1-2; tentatively, D is TRBD1 (5 bases). Germline V gene sequence: CDR1 GTSNPN, CDR2 SVGIG (reference sequence). Trimming left V 5 bases short and J 7 bases short, with 20 bases between. This CDR3 comprises 14 residues. CDR3 region: CAWGARAVTGGYTF. The CDR3 nucleotides read TGTGCCTGGGGGGCGAGGGCTGTCACGGGTGGCTACACCTTC.

This rearrangement joins TRBV5-1 to TRBJ2-2, with 11 bases lining up with TRBD2. This CDR3 spans 17 amino acids. The trim removed 1 base at V and 6 bases at J, leaving 8 bases unmatched. The germline gives CDR1 SGHRS, CDR2 YFSETQ. This chain's CDR3 is CASSLQGLAGGAGELFF. CDR3 DNA: TGCGCCAGCAGCTTGCAGGGGCTAGCGGGAGGTGCCGGGGAGCTGTTTTTT.

The V gene is TRBV7-6, the J gene TRBJ2-3, with 7 nucleotides matching TRBD2. The trim removed 5 bases at V and 1 base at J, leaving 12 bases unmatched. The CDR3 is 17 amino acids. Germline loops: CDR1 SGHVS, CDR2 FNYEAQ. The CDR3 nucleotides read TGTGCCAGCAGCCCCCGCGTTGGCACTAGCGGCACAGATACGCAGTATTTT. Translating it yields CASSPRVGTSGTDTQYF.

A few counts support this clone. V and J are TRBV25-1 and TRBJ2-5, with 9 bases matching TRBD1. With 2 bases clipped from V and 6 bases from J, the junction kept 10 bases outside the gene matches. Per germline, CDR1 MGHDK and CDR2 SYGVNS. This CDR3 has 16 residues. CDR3 in DNA: TGTGCCAGCAGTGAAGGAGGGACAGGGCCGAGAAAGACCCAGTACTTC. Translating it yields CASSEGGTGPRKTQYF.

This sequence joins TRBV14 and TRBJ2-7, with D tentatively TRBD1 (5 bases). CDR3 length: 14 amino acids. Trimming shortened V by 2 bases and J by 2 bases, and 10 bases separated the two germline ends. Germline V gene data show CDR1 as SGHDN and CDR2 as FVKESK. The CDR3 bases are TGTGCCAGCAGCCAATGGGCAGGGACCTACGAGCAGTACTTC. As protein: CASSQWAGTYEQYF.

The rearrangement uses TRBV15 and TRBJ1-5; D not resolved. The germline V and J ends were trimmed by 0 bases and 0 bases, with 12 bases remaining between them. The CDR3 is 17 amino acids. From germline, CDR1 is LNHNV and CDR2 YYDKDF (reference sequence). CDR3 in amino acids: CATSRDPDRSSNQPQHF. The CDR3 nucleotides read TGTGCCACCAGCAGAGATCCTGATCGTAGTAGCAATCAGCCCCAGCATTTT. Looking up the rest from reference TRBV15 and TRBJ1-5 gives the full variable domain: DAMVIQNPRYQVTQFGKPVTLSCSQTLNHNVMYWYQQKSSQAPKLLFHYYDKDFNNEADTPDNFQSRRPNTSFCFLDIRSPGLGDTAMYLCATSRDPDRSSNQPQHFGDGTRLSIL.

The chain links TRBV28 to TRBJ1-3, with D hard to call. Trimming pared 1 base from V and 0 bases from J, leaving 16 bases between. This CDR3 has 18 residues. Germline V gene sequence: CDR1 MDHEN, CDR2 SYDVKM. CDR3 amino acids: CASSLSATVSISGNTIYF. The CDR3 nucleotides read TGTGCCAGCAGTTTATCCGCGACGGTCTCGATCTCTGGAAACACCATATATTTT.

This rearrangement joins TRBV29-1 to TRBJ2-7; no reliable D call. This CDR3 spans 13 amino acids. In germline, CDR1 is SQVTM, CDR2 ANQGSEA. The CDR3 DNA reads TGCAGTGCCCTCCCGGGTAGCTCCTACGAGCAGTACTTC. This encodes CSALPGSSYEQYF.

This clone was detected a few times. The chain couples TRBV4-1 to TRBJ2-1, with a possible D match to TRBD2 (6 bases). The CDR3 runs 16 residues. Per germline, CDR1 MGHRA and CDR2 YSYEKL. The V gene lost 0 bases and the J gene lost 7 bases, with 16 bases spanning the gap. The CDR3 protein is CASSQEYGAGTNEQFF. CDR3 sequence (DNA): TGCGCCAGCAGCCAAGAGTACGGAGCGGGCACTAATGAGCAGTTCTTC.

This sequence joins TRBV28 and TRBJ1-5, with TRBD1 matching 9 bases. The germline CDR1 and CDR2 sequences are MDHEN and SYDVKM. V trimming: 6 bases; J trimming: 0 bases; junction bases outside the gene matches: 21. The CDR3 loop spans 21 amino acids. CDR3 sequence: CASSLQGARAWPANSNQPQHF. The CDR3 DNA reads as TGTGCCAGCAGCCTACAGGGGGCGCGGGCCTGGCCGGCCAATAGCAATCAGCCCCAGCATTTT.

This chain joins TRBV18 and TRBJ1-4; D unresolved. CDR3 length: 13 residues. With 2 bases removed from V and 4 bases from J, the gap between germline ends came to 5 bases. Germline-derived CDR1 and CDR2 are KGHSH and LQKENI. CDR3 loop: CASSPGINEKLFF. In DNA, the CDR3 is TGTGCCAGCTCACCAGGAATTAATGAAAAACTGTTTTTT.

CDR3 region: CASSAPQGANEKLFF. DNA of the CDR3: TGTGCCAGCAGTGCCCCTCAGGGGGCTAATGAAAAACTGTTTTTT. The rearrangement uses TRBV28 and TRBJ1-4; TRBD1 matches at 7 bases. The junction had 6 bases not matched to a gene; V was cut back by 5 bases and J by 3 bases. The CDR3 has 15 residues. In germline, CDR1 is MDHEN, CDR2 SYDVKM.

This clone showed up just once. The chain is built from TRBV19 and TRBJ1-1, with a possible D match to TRBD1 (5 bases). V shed 7 bases and J shed 1 base, with 13 bases lying between them. Germline V gene lookup returns CDR1 LNHDA and CDR2 SQIVND (reference sequence). The CDR3 has 14 amino acids. The CDR3 nucleotides read TGTGCCAGTATCGAGGGACGTAGGAACACTGAAGCTTTCTTT. This codes for CASIEGRRNTEAFF.